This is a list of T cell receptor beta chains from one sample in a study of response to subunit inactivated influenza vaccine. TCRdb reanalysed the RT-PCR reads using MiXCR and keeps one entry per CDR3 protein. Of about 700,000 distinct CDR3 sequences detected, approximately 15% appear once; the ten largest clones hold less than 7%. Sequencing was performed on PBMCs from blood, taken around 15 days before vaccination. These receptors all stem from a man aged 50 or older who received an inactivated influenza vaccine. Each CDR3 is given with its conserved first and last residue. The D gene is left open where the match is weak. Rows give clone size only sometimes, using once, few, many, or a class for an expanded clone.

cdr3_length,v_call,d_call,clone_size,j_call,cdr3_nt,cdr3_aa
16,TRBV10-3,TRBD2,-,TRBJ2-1,TGTGCCATCAGGGGACTAGCGGGCCCCTATTACAATGAGCAGTTCTTC,CAIRGLAGPYYNEQFF
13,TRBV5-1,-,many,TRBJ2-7,TGCGCCAGCAGCCTAGGACTCAGGAGGGAGCAGTACTTC,CASSLGLRREQYF
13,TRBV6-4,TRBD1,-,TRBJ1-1,TGTGCCAGCAGTGGAGGACAGGGCACTGAAGCTTTCTTT,CASSGGQGTEAFF
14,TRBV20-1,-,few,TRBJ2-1,TGCAGTGCTCACACCCGGGAGCGCGAGAATGAGCAGTTCTTC,CSAHTRERENEQFF
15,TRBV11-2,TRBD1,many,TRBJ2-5,TGTGCCAGCAGTCCATTTTGGACAGGGCAAGAGACCCAGTACTTC,CASSPFWTGQETQYF
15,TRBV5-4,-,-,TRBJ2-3,TGTGCCAGCAGCTCCGGAGGGGGCAGTGGGGATACGCAGTATTTT,CASSSGGGSGDTQYF
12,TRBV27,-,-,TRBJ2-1,TGTGCCAGCAGTTTCTTAGGGGTTGAGCAGTTCTTC,CASSFLGVEQFF
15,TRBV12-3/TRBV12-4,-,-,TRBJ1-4,TGTGCCAGCAGTTCCGGGTTTGGGGGCGGTGAAAAACTGTTTTTT,CASSSGFGGGEKLFF
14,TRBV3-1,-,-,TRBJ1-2,TGTGCCAGCAGCCCTGGGGCGGGTAACTATGGCTACACCTTC,CASSPGAGNYGYTF
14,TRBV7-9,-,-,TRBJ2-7,TGTGCCAGCAGCTTAGAACCCTTGGGTGCCGAGCAGTACTTC,CASSLEPLGAEQYF
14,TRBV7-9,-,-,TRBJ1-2,TGTGCCAGCAGCTTAGAAAGCCAGCTCTATGGCTACACCTTC,CASSLESQLYGYTF
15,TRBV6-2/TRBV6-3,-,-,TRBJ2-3,TGTGCCAGCAGTTACCCGGACTACCCGGCAGATACGCAGTATTTT,CASSYPDYPADTQYF
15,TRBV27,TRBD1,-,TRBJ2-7,TGTGCCAGCAGCATAAGACAGGGGTTGGGCTACGAGCAGTACTTC,CASSIRQGLGYEQYF
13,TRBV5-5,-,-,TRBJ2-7,TGTGCCAGCAGCACCTCGAGCTCCTACGAGCAGTACTTC,CASSTSSSYEQYF
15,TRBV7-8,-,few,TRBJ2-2,TGTGCCAGCAGCGTTCTTTTCAGGAACACCGGGGAGCTGTTTTTT,CASSVLFRNTGELFF
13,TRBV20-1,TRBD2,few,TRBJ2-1,TGCAGTGCTAGGTCCGGGAGGGGCAATGAGCAGTTCTTC,CSARSGRGNEQFF
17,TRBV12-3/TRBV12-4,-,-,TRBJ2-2,TGTGCCAGCAGTTTATGGCCCGGGGAAGCGAACACCGGGGAGCTGTTTTTT,CASSLWPGEANTGELFF
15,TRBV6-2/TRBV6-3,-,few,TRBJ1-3,TGTGCCAGCAGTTACTTCGATATCTCTGGAAACACCATATATTTT,CASSYFDISGNTIYF
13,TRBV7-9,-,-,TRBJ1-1,TGTGCCAGCAGCTTAACAAAGGACAGCAAAGCTTTCTTT,CASSLTKDSKAFF
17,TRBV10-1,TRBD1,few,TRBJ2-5,TGCGCCAGCAGTGAGTCTACCGAGACAGGGGAGAGGAAGACCCAGTACTTC,CASSESTETGERKTQYF
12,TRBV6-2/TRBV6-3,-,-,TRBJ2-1,TGTGCCAGCAGTTTCGGGCCTAGGGGGCAGTTCTTC,CASSFGPRGQFF
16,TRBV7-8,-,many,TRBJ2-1,TGTGCCAGCAGCTTCGGGGCTACCAGCTCCTACAATGAGCAGTTCTTC,CASSFGATSSYNEQFF
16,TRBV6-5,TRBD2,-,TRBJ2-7,TGTGCCAGCAGTTACTCAAGCGGGGGGACTACCTACGAGCAGTACTTC,CASSYSSGGTTYEQYF
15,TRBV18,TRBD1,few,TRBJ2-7,TGTGCCAGCTCACCGAGGACAGGTCTGGGATACGAGCAGTACTTC,CASSPRTGLGYEQYF
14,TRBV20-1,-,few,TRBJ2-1,TGCAGTGCTAGCCATAAACTATATTACAATGAGCAGTTCTTC,CSASHKLYYNEQFF
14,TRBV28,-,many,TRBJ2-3,TGTGCCAGCAAGGGCGGGATCCACACAGATACGCAGTATTTT,CASKGGIHTDTQYF
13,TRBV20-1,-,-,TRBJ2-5,TGCAGTGCTAGAGGCCCGGGGCAAGAGACCCAGTACTTC,CSARGPGQETQYF
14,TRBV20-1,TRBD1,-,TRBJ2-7,TGCAGTGCTCGTCGACAGGGGCGACCCTACGAGCAGTACTTC,CSARRQGRPYEQYF
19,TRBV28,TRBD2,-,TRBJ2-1,TGTGCCAGCAGTTTATCCTTCGCCCGACTAGCGGGGGGGCCAAATGAGCAGTTCTTC,CASSLSFARLAGGPNEQFF
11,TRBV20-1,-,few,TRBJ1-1,TGCAGTGCTAGACACCGGGGTGAAGCTTTCTTT,CSARHRGEAFF
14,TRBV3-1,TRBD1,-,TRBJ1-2,TGTGCCAGCAGCCCTCCAGGGGGAGCCTATGGCTACACCTTC,CASSPPGGAYGYTF
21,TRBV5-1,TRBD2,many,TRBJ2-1,TGCGCCAGCAGCTCGGAACCGGGACAGAGGACTAGCGGATTCGCCTACAATGAGCAGTTCTTC,CASSSEPGQRTSGFAYNEQFF
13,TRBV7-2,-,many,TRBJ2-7,TGTGCCAGCAGCTCCCAACACTCGTCCGAGCAGTACTTC,CASSSQHSSEQYF
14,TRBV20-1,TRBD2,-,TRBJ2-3,TGCAGTGCTGTAACTAGCGGAAGCACAGATACGCAGTATTTT,CSAVTSGSTDTQYF
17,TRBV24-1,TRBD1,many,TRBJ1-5,TGTGCCACCGCGGGGGCACAGGGGGCGCATGGCAATCAGCCCCAGCATTTT,CATAGAQGAHGNQPQHF
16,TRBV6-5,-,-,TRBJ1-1,TGTGCCAGCAGTTACCTTCGGGGGAGGGGAGTGACTGAAGCTTTCTTT,CASSYLRGRGVTEAFF
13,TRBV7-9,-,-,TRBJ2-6,TGTGCCAGCAGCCAAGCTGGGGCCAACGTCCTGACTTTC,CASSQAGANVLTF
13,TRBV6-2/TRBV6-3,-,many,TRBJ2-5,TGTGCCAGCAGTTACAGGTACCAAGAGACCCAGTACTTC,CASSYRYQETQYF
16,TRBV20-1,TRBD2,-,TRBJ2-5,TGCAGTGCCAGTCCGCTACTAGCGGAGCAGCAAGAGACCCAGTACTTC,CSASPLLAEQQETQYF
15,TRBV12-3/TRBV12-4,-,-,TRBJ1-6,TGTGCCAGCAGTTTACGGGGACTGGGGAATTCACTCCTCCACTTT,CASSLRGLGNSLLHF
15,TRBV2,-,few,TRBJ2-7,TGTGCCAGCAGTGATCACCGGGACAACTCCTACGAGCAGTACTTC,CASSDHRDNSYEQYF
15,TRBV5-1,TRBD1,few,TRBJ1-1,TGCGCCAGCAGCCTCGAGGGACAGGGGAGCACTGAAGCTTTCTTT,CASSLEGQGSTEAFF
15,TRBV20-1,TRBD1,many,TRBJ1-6,TGCAGTGCTAGAACCCAGACAGGGGTAAATTCACCCCTCCACTTT,CSARTQTGVNSPLHF
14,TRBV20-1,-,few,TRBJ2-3,TGCAGTGCTAGCTTCAGCCGGGGGGCGGGTACGCAGTATTTT,CSASFSRGAGTQYF
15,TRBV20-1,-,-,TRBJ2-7,TGCAGTGCTAGACGGCCGGGACCCCAAACGAGCGAGCAGTACTTC,CSARRPGPQTSEQYF
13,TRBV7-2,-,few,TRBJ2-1,TGTGCCAGCAGCTTCCAGTGGGGCGATGAGCAGTTCTTC,CASSFQWGDEQFF
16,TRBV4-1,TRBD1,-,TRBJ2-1,TGCGCCAGCAGCCCACTGGGACAGGGGGCGAACAATGAGCAGTTCTTC,CASSPLGQGANNEQFF
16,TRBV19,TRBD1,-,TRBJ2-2,TGTGCCAGTAGTGCCTTCGGGACAGGGGGGACCGGGGAGCTGTTTTTT,CASSAFGTGGTGELFF
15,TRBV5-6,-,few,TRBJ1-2,TGTGCCAGCAGCTTGGATGCGGGAGCTAACTATGGCTACACCTTC,CASSLDAGANYGYTF
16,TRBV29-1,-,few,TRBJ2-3,TGCAGCGTTGAGTGGGTACAACAGTCCTCCACAGATACGCAGTATTTT,CSVEWVQQSSTDTQYF
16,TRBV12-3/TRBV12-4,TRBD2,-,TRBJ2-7,TGTGCCAGCAGCGGGACTAGCGGAGGGCGCCGGGGCGAGCAGTACTTC,CASSGTSGGRRGEQYF